Only a few counts were recorded for the clone carrying this T cell receptor beta chain. What it recognizes is unknown. This sample was taken from a study of identical twins. Losses at the gene ends were 4 bases for V and 3 bases for J; bases not matched to a gene: 10. This CDR3 is built from 18 residues. Germline lookup yields CDR1 SQVTM and CDR2 ANQGSEA. Study conclusions and caveats: Out-of-frame sharing of TCR alpha in monozygotic twins was underestimated by models. Abundant beta clonotypes from cord blood had fewer insertions, unlike memory repertoires, which showed none. Excess twin sharing in beta out-of-frame sequences was weaker.

TCRdb ran MiXCR on the 5' RACE reads and lists one entry per CDR3 protein. The sample lists some 560,000 distinct CDR3 sequences, 9.5% to 10% occurring once. These same records also appear under a second study, on yellow fever vaccine responses in identical twins. This second report adds: Twin vaccine T cell responses reportedly seemed partly convergent, partly personalized.

The gene calls are TRBV29-1 and TRBJ2-6; 12 bases align to TRBD1. The source of this sequence is a woman aged 18-30 years in good health. Sequenced input: PBMCs. CDR3 DNA sequence: TGCAGCGTTGGTTTACCGGGACAGGGGGCAGGTGGGGCCAACGTCCTGACTTTC. Translating it yields CSVGLPGQGAGGANVLTF.